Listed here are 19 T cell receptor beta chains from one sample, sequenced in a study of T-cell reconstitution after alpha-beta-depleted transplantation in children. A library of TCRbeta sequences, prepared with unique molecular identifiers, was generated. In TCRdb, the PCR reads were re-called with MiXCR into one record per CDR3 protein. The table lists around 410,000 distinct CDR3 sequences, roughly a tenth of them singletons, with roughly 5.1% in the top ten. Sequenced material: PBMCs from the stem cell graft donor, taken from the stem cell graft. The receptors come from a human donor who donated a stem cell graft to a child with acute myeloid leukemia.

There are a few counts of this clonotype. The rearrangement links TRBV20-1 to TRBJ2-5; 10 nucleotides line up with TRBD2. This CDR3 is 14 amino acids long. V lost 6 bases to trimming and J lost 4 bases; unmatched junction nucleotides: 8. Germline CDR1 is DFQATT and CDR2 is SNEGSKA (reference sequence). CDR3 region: CSALSGRAPETQYF. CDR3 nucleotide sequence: TGCAGTGCGTTGAGCGGGAGGGCCCCAGAGACCCAGTACTTC.

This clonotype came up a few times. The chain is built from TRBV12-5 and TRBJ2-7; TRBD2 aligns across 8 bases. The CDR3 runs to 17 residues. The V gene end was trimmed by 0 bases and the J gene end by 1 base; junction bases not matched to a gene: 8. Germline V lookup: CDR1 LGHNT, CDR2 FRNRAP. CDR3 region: CASGLVSSGSRSYEQYF. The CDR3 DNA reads TGTGCTAGTGGTTTGGTATCGAGCGGGAGTCGGTCCTACGAGCAGTACTTC. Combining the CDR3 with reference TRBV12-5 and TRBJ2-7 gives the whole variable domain DARVTQTPRHKVTEMGQEVTMRCQPILGHNTVFWYRQTMMQGLELLAYFRNRAPLDDSGMPKDRFSAEMPDATLATLKIQPSEPRDSAVYFCASGLVSSGSRSYEQYFGPGTRLTVT.

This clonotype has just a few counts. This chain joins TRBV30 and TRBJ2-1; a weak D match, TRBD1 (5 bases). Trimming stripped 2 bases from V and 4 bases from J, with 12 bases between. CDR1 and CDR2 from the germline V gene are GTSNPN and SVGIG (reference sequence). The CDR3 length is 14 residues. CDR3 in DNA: TGTGCCTGGAGTTATGGGGCCGGATACAATGAGCAGTTCTTC. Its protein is CAWSYGAGYNEQFF.

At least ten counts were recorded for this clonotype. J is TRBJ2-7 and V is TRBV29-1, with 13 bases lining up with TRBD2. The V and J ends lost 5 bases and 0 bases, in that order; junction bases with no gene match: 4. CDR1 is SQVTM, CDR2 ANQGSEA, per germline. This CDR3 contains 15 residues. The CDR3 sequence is CSVLLAGGPSYEQYF. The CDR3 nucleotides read TGCAGCGTTTTACTAGCGGGAGGGCCCTCCTACGAGCAGTACTTC.

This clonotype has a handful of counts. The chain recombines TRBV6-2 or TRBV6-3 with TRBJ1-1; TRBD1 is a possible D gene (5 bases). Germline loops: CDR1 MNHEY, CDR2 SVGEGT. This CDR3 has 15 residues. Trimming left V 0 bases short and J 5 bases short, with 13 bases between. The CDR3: CASSYSGVRGTEAFF. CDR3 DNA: TGTGCCAGCAGTTACTCCGGGGTGCGGGGGACTGAAGCTTTCTTT.

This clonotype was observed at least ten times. In DNA, the CDR3 is TGCAGTGCCGGCCAATTAGCGGGGGGCCAAGAGACCCAGTACTTC. Its translation: CSAGQLAGGQETQYF. The V gene is TRBV20-1, the J gene TRBJ2-5; 10 bases fit TRBD2. V dropped 6 bases and J dropped 1; count of bases not matched to a gene: 8. Per the germline V gene, CDR1 is DFQATT and CDR2 is SNEGSKA (reference sequence). This CDR3 comprises 15 residues.

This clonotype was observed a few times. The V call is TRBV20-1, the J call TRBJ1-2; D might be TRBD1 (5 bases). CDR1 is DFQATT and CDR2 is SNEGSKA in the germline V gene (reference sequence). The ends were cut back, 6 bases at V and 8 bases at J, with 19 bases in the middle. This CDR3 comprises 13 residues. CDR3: CSASVRVRDGYTF. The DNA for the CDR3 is TGCAGTGCGAGCGTCAGGGTTCGGGACGGCTACACCTTC.

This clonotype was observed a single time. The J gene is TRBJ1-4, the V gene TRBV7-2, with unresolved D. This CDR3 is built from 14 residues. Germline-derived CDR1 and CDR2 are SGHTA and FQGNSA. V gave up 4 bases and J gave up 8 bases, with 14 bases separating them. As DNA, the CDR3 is TGTGCCAGCAGCTCCGACGTTGGGCGGGAAAAACTGTTTTTT. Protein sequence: CASSSDVGREKLFF.

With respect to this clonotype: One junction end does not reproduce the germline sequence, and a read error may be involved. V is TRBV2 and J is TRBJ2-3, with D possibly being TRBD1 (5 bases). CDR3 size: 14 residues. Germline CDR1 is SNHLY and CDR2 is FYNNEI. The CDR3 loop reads CASGDLRDTDTQYF. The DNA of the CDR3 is TGTGCCAGCGGTGACCTCAGGGACACAGATACGCAGTATTTT.

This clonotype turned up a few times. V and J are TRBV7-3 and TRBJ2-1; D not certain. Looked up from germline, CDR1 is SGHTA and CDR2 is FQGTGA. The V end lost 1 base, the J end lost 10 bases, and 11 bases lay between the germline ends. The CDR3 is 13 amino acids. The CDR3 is CASSLNNEHEQFF. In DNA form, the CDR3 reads TGTGCCAGCAGCTTAAATAACGAACACGAGCAGTTCTTC.

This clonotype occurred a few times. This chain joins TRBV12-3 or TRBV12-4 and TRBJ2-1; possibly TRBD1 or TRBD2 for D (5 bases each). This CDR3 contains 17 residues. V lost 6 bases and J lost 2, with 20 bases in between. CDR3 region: CASSPPGTSSAYNEQFF. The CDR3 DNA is TGTGCCAGCAGCCCCCCTGGGACGTCGAGCGCCTACAATGAGCAGTTCTTC.

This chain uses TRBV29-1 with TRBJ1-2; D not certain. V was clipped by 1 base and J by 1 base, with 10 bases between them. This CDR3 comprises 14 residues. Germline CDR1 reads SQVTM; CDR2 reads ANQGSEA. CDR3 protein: CSVEGEPFNYGYTF. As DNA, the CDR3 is TGCAGCGTTGAAGGGGAGCCCTTTAACTATGGCTACACCTTC.

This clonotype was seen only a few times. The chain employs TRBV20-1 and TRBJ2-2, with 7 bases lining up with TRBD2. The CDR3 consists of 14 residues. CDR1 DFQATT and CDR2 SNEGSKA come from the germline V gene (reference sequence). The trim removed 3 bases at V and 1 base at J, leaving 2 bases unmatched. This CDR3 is CSARGGRNTGELFF. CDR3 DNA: TGCAGTGCTAGGGGCGGGAGGAACACCGGGGAGCTGTTTTTT.

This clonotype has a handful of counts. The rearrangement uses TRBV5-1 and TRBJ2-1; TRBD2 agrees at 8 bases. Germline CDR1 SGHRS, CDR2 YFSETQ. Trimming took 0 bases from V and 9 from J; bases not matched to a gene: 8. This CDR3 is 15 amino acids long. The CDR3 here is CASSLEVLAGREQFF. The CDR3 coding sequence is TGCGCCAGCAGCTTGGAGGTCCTAGCGGGTCGTGAGCAGTTCTTC.

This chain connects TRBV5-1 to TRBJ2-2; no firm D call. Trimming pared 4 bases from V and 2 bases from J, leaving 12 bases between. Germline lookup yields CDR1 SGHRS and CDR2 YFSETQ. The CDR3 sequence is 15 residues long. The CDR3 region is CASSPRTTNTGELFF. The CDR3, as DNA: TGCGCCAGCAGCCCACGGACGACCAACACCGGGGAGCTGTTTTTT. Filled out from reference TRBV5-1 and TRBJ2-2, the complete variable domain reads KAGVTQTPRYLIKTRGQQVTLSCSPISGHRSVSWYQQTPGQGLQFLFEYFSETQRNKGNFPGRFSGRQFSNSRSEMNVSTLELGDSALYLCASSPRTTNTGELFFGEGSRLTVL.

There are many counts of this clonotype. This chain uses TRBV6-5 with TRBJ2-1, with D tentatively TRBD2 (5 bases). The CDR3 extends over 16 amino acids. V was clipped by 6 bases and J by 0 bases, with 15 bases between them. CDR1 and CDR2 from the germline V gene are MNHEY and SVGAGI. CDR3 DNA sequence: TGTGCCAGCAGCCCTAGGCGGAGGAGCTCCTACAATGAGCAGTTCTTC. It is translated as CASSPRRRSSYNEQFF.

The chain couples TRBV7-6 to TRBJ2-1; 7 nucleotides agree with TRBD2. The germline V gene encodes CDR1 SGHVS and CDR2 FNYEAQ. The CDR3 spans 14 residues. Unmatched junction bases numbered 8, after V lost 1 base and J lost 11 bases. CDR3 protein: CASSLGGAGEKQFF. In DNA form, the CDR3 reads TGTGCCAGCAGCTTAGGTGGGGCGGGAGAAAAGCAGTTCTTC.

CDR3 in amino acids: CATSRDPGPAHEQFF. The CDR3 DNA is TGTGCCACCAGCAGAGACCCCGGACCCGCTCATGAGCAGTTCTTC. V usage is TRBV15 and J usage is TRBJ2-1; D is ambiguous. CDR3 length: 15 residues. The V gene lost 0 bases and the J gene lost 8 bases, with 14 bases spanning the gap. Per germline, CDR1 LNHNV and CDR2 YYDKDF (reference sequence).

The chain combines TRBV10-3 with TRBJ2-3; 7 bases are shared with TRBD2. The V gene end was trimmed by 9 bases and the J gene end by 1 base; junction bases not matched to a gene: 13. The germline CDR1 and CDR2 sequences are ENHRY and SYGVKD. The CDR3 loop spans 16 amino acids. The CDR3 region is CAISLKAGLRTDTQYF. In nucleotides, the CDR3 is TGTGCCATTTCCCTAAAAGCGGGGTTGCGCACAGATACGCAGTATTTT.